Below are 17 T cell receptor beta chains sequenced from a single sample in a study of monozygotic twins with inflammatory bowel disease. From the 5' RACE reads, TCRdb lists one entry per CDR3 protein and no DNA. Its table records about 130,000 distinct CDR3 sequences. The sample was blood. The source of these receptors is a human donor with ulcerative colitis or Crohn's disease, or a healthy co-twin of an affected twin (not recorded which).

The gene calls are TRBV5-6 and TRBJ2-2; TCRdb proposes TRBD2, but this gene call is untestable without DNA. CDR1 is SGHDT, CDR2 YYEEEE, per germline. CDR3 length: 20 amino acids. This CDR3 reads CASSFLPLGEGVANTGELFF.

V and J are TRBV7-2 and TRBJ2-1; the D call of TRBD2 rests on TCRdb alone, since no DNA is present to check it. Germline V gene data show CDR1 as SGHTA and CDR2 as FQGNSA. The CDR3 sequence is 16 residues long. The chain's CDR3 is CASSFLGLAEYNEQFF.

This chain joins TRBV5-1 and TRBJ2-3; TCRdb gives TRBD1 as the D gene, but with no DNA this cannot be confirmed. Germline CDR1 reads SGHRS; CDR2 reads YFSETQ. The length of the CDR3 is 17 residues. CDR3 in amino acids: CASSGSGQGVSTDTQYF.

This chain connects TRBV3-1 to TRBJ2-7. The CDR3 is 12 residues long. Looked up from germline, CDR1 is LGHDT and CDR2 is YNNKEL (reference sequence). CDR3 in amino acids: CASSQVAVEQYF.

This CDR3 is CASSLDFRDRGSIAAKNIQYF. This chain joins TRBV27 and TRBJ2-4; TCRdb proposes TRBD1, but this gene call is untestable without DNA. This CDR3 has 21 residues. Germline V gene lookup returns CDR1 MNHEY and CDR2 SMNVEV (reference sequence).

J is TRBJ2-7 and V is TRBV11-2; the D call from TCRdb, TRBD1, cannot be confirmed without DNA. Germline V CDR1 and CDR2: SGHAT, FQNNGV. The CDR3 loop spans 14 amino acids. CDR3 loop: CASSVAGGVYEQYF.

The gene calls are TRBV23-1 and TRBJ2-3; TCRdb calls TRBD2, which cannot be checked without DNA. Being an ORF, TRBV23-1 has a function that is uncertain. CDR3 length equals 16 residues. The chain's CDR3 is CASSRIAGGSTDTQYF.

The V and J genes are TRBV2 and TRBJ1-1; TCRdb's assignment of TRBD1 cannot be checked, as there is no DNA. The CDR3 runs 12 residues. Germline V CDR1 and CDR2: SNHLY, FYNNEI. CDR3 region: CASTLGGIEAFF.

The rearrangement joins TRBV7-8 to TRBJ1-5; the TCRdb D gene call, TRBD1, has no DNA to confirm it. Looked up from germline, CDR1 is SGHVS and CDR2 is FQNEAQ. The CDR3 loop spans 15 amino acids. Here the CDR3 reads CASSYRDRGLQPQHF.

The chain recombines TRBV7-8 with TRBJ2-6. Looked up from germline, CDR1 is SGHVS and CDR2 is FQNEAQ. CDR3 size: 16 residues. The CDR3 is CASSFSPGTGANVLTF.

The chain employs TRBV19 and TRBJ2-6. The CDR3 sequence is 12 residues long. CDR1 and CDR2 (germline): LNHDA, SQIVND (reference sequence). The CDR3 spells CASSPRANVLTF.

The chain recombines TRBV4-3 with TRBJ1-2; TCRdb's D call of TRBD1 is untestable without DNA. The CDR3 consists of 14 residues. Germline CDR1 is LGHNA and CDR2 is YSLEER. The CDR3 protein is CASSPGPEGYGYTF.

The chain carries TRBV20-1 and TRBJ2-7; TCRdb picks TRBD1, but there is no DNA to check that call. This CDR3 has 13 residues. Germline V gives CDR1 DFQATT, CDR2 SNEGSKA (reference sequence). CDR3 residues: CSASGGSTYEQYF.

The chain links TRBV7-3 to TRBJ1-4. Germline V gene sequence: CDR1 SGHTA, CDR2 FQGTGA. The CDR3 has 15 amino acids. The chain's CDR3 is CASSFGFATNEKLFF.

The chain recombines TRBV20-1 with TRBJ1-2; TCRdb names TRBD1, which stays unverified in the absence of DNA. The CDR3 sequence is 15 residues long. The germline gives CDR1 DFQATT, CDR2 SNEGSKA (reference sequence). The CDR3 reads CSARDQGRGQYGYTF.

J is TRBJ2-7 and V is TRBV27; as DNA is missing, the TRBD1 call by TCRdb cannot be tested. This CDR3 contains 19 residues. The V gene's germline CDR1 is MNHEY and CDR2 SMNVEV (reference sequence). The CDR3 is CASSLSGVTGTGTAYEQYF.

The rearrangement joins TRBV29-1 to TRBJ2-1; TCRdb's D gene call, TRBD2, goes unchecked for lack of DNA. CDR3 length: 14 residues. Germline CDR1 SQVTM, CDR2 ANQGSEA. The CDR3 region is CSVRAGLAGDEQFF.